This T cell receptor beta chain was captured by sequencing in a study of cytomegalovirus exposure and HLA in healthy donors. Study results and caveats: The investigators catalogued under 200 TCR beta chains as cytomegalovirus-associated.

A few counts support this clone. Its antigen remains unidentified. Germline V gene data show CDR1 as KGHSH and CDR2 as LQKENI. CDR3 size: 12 residues. PCR involved 60 Vbeta and 13 Jbeta primers. Clones were sequenced by immunoSEQ multiplex PCR, and TCRdb holds only the in-frame ones, with some missing. Found here are approximately 250,000 clones, around 80% of them singletons; the top ten hold more than 0.45%. The J gene is TRBJ2-5, the V gene TRBV18, with D unresolved. The DNA matches TRBJ2-7 better at its end, which makes the J call doubtful. This clonotype was obtained from a boy between 10 and 17 years old in good health and CMV-seronegative. The specimen was PBMCs. The CDR3 region has the DNA TGTGCCAGCTCACCCCAATCCTACGAGCAGTACTTC. It translates to CASSPQSYEQYF.